A single sample gave rise to the 10 T cell receptor beta chains below, sequenced in a study of blood T cell repertoires in COVID-19 (TCRdb year 2020). Libraries were made using the immunoSEQ multiplex PCR assay. Drawn from immuneACCESS, this table holds only the in-frame rearrangements with V and J called that TCRdb kept. Clones are partly lost; checked studies trace under half to an unresolved V gene and leave the rest unexplained. The sample has approximately 220,000 clones on record, roughly 85% of them singletons. The ten top clones hold over 15% of the sample. The sequencing sample was made of PBMCs or T cells enriched from blood (not recorded which). The receptors stem from a man aged 40-55 years who had recovered from COVID-19.

The rearrangement joins TRBV5-4 to TRBJ1-2; D unclear. Germline V gene lookup returns CDR1 SGHNT and CDR2 YYREEE (reference sequence). The CDR3 is made up of 14 amino acids. V was cut by 0 bases and J by 8 bases, with 14 bases left in between. The CDR3, as DNA: TGTGCCAGCAGCTTGGATCAGTCCGCCGGGGGCTACACCTTC. Encoded protein: CASSLDQSAGGYTF.

The V and J genes are TRBV7-9 and TRBJ2-7; D is uncertain. Trimming cost V 0 bases and J 4 bases, with 10 bases left between them. The CDR3 has 14 amino acids. Germline values: CDR1 SEHNR, CDR2 FQNEAQ (reference sequence). The chain's CDR3 is CASSLASSWYEQYF. CDR3 nucleotide sequence: TGTGCCAGCAGCTTAGCGAGTAGTTGGTACGAGCAGTACTTC.

The chain couples TRBV25-1 to TRBJ1-1; D possibly corresponds to TRBD1 (6 bases). Trimming pared 2 bases from V and 4 bases from J, leaving 11 bases between. The CDR3 totals 14 residues. The V gene's germline CDR1 is MGHDK and CDR2 SYGVNS. The CDR3: CASSELNRATEAFF. CDR3 DNA sequence: TGTGCCAGCAGTGAACTGAACAGGGCCACTGAAGCTTTCTTT. Full variable domain (missing parts from reference TRBV25-1 and TRBJ1-1): EADIYQTPRYLVIGTGKKITLECSQTMGHDKMYWYQQDPGMELHLIHYSYGVNSTEKGDLSSESTVSRIRTEHFPLTLESARPSHTSQYLCASSELNRATEAFFGQGTRLTVV.

The V and J genes are TRBV9 and TRBJ1-6, with D tentatively TRBD1 (5 bases). The CDR3 has 15 residues. CDR1 is SGDLS, CDR2 YYNGEE, per germline. V was shortened by 0 bases and J by 7 bases, with 11 bases between the two germline ends. CDR3 DNA: TGTGCCAGCAGCGTAGGGGGGGGGACGAATTCACCCCTCCACTTT. Encoded protein: CASSVGGGTNSPLHF.

The genes are TRBV21-1 and TRBJ2-5; TRBD1, the table's D call, was not compared with the DNA. TRBV21-1 is recorded as a pseudogene. CDR3 length equals 17 residues. The CDR3 protein is CASSNPPPEQKQETQYF. Written as DNA, the CDR3 is TGTGCCAGCAGCAACCCCCCGCCAGAACAGAAGCAAGAGACCCAGTACTTC.

The chain uses TRBV6-2 or TRBV6-3 and TRBJ2-2; tentatively, D is TRBD2 (6 bases). This CDR3 region has 15 residues. Germline-derived CDR1 and CDR2 are MNHEY and SVGEGT. Trimming cost V 8 bases and J 3 bases, with 16 bases left between them. For the CDR3, the DNA is TGTGCCAGCGGCCTCGTCGGGGGTTACACCGGGGAGCTGTTTTTT. It translates to CASGLVGGYTGELFF.

This chain links TRBV3-1 (or the pseudogene TRBV3-2) with TRBJ1-2; no clear D gene. The germline gives CDR1 LGHDT, CDR2 YNNKEL (reference sequence). This CDR3 comprises 16 residues. V gave up 0 bases and J gave up 0 bases, with 11 bases separating them. CDR3 sequence: CASSQDLGSPNYGYTF. The CDR3 DNA follows: TGTGCCAGCAGCCAAGATCTGGGGAGTCCTAACTATGGCTACACCTTC.

The chain links TRBV18 to TRBJ2-3; 7 bases are shared with TRBD1. The CDR3 spans 16 residues. Germline CDR1 reads KGHSH; CDR2 reads LQKENI. J was trimmed by 3 bases and V by 3 bases; bases with no gene match: 9. The CDR3 sequence: CASSPLAQGTTDTQYF. In nucleotides, the CDR3 is TGTGCCAGCTCACCGCTGGCACAGGGGACAACAGATACGCAGTATTTT.

V usage is TRBV6-1 and J usage is TRBJ1-2, with D possibly being TRBD1 (6 bases). The V end lost 2 bases, the J end lost 7 bases, and 11 bases lay between the germline ends. Per germline, CDR1 MNHNS and CDR2 SASEGT. The CDR3 covers 13 residues. The CDR3 DNA reads TGTGCCAGCAGTGAATCAGGGGTTCGTGGCTACACCTTC. This gives the protein CASSESGVRGYTF.

V is TRBV5-1 and J is TRBJ1-1; maybe TRBD1 (5 bases). Germline V gene sequence: CDR1 SGHRS, CDR2 YFSETQ. The V end lost 3 bases, the J end lost 0 bases, and 15 bases lay between the germline ends. The length of the CDR3 is 16 residues. The chain's CDR3 is CASSWTRGALNTEAFF. CDR3 nucleotides: TGCGCCAGCAGCTGGACCCGTGGGGCCCTGAACACTGAAGCTTTCTTT.